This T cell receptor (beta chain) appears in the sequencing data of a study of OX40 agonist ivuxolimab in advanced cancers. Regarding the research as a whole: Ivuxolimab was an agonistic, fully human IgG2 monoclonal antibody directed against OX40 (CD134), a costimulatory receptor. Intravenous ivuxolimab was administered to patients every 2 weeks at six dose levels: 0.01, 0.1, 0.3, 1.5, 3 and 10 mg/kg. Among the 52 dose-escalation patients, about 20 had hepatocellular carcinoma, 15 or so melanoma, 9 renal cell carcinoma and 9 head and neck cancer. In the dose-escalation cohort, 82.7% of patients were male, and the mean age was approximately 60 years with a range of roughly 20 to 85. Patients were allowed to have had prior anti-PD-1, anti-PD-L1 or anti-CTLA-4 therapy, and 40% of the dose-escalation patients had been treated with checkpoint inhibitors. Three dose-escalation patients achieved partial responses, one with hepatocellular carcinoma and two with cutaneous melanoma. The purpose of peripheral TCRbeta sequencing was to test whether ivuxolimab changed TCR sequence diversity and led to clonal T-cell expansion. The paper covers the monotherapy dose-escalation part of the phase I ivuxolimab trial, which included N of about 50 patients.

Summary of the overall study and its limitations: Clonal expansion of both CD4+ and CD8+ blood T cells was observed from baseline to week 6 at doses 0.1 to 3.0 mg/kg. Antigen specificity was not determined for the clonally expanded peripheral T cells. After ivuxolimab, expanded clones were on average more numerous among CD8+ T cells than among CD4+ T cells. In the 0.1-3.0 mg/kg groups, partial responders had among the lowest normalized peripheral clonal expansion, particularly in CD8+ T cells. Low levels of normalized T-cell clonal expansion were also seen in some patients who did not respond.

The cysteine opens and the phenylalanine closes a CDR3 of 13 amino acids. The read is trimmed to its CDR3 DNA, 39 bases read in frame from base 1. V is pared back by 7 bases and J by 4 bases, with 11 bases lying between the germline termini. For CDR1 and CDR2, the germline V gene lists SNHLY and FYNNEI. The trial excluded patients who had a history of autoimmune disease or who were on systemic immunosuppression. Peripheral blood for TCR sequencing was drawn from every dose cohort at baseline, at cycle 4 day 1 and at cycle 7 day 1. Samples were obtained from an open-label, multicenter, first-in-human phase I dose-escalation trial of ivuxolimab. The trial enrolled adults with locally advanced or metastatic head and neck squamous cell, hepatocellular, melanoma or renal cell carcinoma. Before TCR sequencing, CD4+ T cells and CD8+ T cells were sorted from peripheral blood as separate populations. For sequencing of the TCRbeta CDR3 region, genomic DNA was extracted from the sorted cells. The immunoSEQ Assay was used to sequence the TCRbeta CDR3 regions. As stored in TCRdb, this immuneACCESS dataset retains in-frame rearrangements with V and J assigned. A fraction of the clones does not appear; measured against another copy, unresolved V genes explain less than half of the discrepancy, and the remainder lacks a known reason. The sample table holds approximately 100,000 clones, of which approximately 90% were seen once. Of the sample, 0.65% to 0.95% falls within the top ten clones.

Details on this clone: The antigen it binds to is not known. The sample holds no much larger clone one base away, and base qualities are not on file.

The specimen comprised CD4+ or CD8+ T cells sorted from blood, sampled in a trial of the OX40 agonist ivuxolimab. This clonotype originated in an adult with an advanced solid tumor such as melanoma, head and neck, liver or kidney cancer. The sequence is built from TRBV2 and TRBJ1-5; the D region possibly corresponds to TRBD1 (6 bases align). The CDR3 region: CASTLQGNQPQHF. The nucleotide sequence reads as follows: TGTGCCAGCACTCTGCAGGGGAATCAGCCCCAGCATTTT.